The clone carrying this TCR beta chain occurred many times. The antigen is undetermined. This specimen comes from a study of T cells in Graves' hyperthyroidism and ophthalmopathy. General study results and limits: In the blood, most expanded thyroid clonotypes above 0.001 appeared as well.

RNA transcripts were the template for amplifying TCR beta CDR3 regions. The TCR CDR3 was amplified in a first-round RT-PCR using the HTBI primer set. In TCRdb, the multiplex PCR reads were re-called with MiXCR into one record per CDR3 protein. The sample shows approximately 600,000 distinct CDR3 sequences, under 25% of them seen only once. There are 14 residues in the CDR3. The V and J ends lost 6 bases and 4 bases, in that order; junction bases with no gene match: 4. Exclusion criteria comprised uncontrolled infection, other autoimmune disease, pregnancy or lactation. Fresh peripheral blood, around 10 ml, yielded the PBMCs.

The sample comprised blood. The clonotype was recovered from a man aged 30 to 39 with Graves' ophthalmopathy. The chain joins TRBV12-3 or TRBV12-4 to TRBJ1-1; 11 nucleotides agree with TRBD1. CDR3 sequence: CASSGQGAPTEAFF. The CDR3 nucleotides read TGTGCCAGCAGCGGACAGGGGGCGCCCACTGAAGCTTTCTTT.